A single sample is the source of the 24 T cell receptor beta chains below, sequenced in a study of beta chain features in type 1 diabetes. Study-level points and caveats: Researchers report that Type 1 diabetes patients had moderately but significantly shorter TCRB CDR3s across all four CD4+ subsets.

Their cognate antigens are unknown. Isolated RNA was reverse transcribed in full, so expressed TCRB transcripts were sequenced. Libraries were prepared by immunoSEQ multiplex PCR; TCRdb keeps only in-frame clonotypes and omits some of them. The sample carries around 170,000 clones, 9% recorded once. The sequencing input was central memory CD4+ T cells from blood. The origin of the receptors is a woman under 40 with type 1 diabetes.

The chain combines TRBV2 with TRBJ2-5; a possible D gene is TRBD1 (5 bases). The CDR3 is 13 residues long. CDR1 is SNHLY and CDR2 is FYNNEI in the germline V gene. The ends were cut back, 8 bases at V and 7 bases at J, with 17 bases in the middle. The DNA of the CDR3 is TGTGCCAGCGGTTTACACGCCCAGGGGACCCAGTACTTC. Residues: CASGLHAQGTQYF.

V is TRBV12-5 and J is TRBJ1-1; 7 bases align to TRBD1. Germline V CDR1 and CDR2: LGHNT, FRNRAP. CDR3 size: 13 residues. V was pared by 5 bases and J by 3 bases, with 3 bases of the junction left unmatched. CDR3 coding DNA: TGTGCTAGTGGTCAGGGGGGATACACTGAAGCTTTCTTT. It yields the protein CASGQGGYTEAFF.

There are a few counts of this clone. The CDR3 reads CASSFSRSGANVLTF. The CDR3 DNA sequence: TGTGCCAGCAGCTTTTCTAGGAGTGGGGCCAACGTCCTGACTTTC. The rearrangement links TRBV5-5 to TRBJ2-6, with D unclear. The CDR3 covers 15 residues. CDR1 SGHKS and CDR2 YYEKEE come from the germline V gene (reference sequence). The germline V and J ends were trimmed by 2 bases and 3 bases, with 9 bases remaining between them.

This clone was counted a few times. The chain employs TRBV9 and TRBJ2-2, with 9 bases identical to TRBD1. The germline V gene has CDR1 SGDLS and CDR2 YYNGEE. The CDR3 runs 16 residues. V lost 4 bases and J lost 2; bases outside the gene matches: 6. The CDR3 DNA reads TGTGCCAGCAGCCTGCGGGACAGGGATAACACCGGGGAGCTGTTTTTT. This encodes CASSLRDRDNTGELFF.

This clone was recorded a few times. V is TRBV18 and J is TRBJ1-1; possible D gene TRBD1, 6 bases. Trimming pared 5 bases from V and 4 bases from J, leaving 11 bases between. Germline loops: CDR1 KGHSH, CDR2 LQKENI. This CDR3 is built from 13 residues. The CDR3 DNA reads TGTGCCAGCTCAAGTAGGGGGGGCACTGAAGCTTTCTTT. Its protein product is CASSSRGGTEAFF.

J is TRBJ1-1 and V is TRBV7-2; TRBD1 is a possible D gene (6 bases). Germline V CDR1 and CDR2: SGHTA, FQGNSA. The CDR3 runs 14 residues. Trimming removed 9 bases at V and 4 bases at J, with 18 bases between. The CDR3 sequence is CARKRGGQGTEAFF. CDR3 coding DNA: TGTGCCAGAAAACGCGGGGGGCAGGGCACTGAAGCTTTCTTT.

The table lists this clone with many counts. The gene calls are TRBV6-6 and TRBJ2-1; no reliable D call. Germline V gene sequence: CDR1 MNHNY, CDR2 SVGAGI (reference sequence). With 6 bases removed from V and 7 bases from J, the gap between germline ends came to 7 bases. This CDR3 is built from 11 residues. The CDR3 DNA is TGTGCCAGCAGCCCCGAGAATGAGCAGTTCTTC. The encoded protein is CASSPENEQFF.

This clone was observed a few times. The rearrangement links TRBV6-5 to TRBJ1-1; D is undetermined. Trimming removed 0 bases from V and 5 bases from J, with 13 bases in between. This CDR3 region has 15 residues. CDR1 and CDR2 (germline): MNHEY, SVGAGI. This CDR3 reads CASSYSFLGETEAFF. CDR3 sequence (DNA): TGTGCCAGCAGTTACTCTTTCCTAGGAGAAACTGAAGCTTTCTTT.

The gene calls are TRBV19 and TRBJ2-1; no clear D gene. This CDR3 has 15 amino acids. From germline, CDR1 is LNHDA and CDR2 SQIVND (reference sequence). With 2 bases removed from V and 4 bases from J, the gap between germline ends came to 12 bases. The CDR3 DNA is TGTGCCAGTAGTATATCCTATTCTCTTTACAATGAGCAGTTCTTC. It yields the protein CASSISYSLYNEQFF.

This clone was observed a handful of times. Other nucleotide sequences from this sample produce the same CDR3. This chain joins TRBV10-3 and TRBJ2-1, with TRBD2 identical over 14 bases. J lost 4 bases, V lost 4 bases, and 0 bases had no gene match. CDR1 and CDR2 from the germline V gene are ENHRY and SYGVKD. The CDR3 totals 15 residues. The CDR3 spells CAISGLAGGYNEQFF. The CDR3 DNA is TGTGCCATCAGTGGACTAGCGGGAGGGTACAATGAGCAGTTCTTC.

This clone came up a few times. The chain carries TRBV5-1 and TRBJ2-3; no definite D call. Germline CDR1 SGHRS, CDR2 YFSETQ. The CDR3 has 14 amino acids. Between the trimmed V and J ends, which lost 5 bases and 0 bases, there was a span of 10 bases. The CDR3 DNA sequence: TGCGCCAGCAGAGGAGCCTGGAGCACAGATACGCAGTATTTT. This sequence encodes CASRGAWSTDTQYF.

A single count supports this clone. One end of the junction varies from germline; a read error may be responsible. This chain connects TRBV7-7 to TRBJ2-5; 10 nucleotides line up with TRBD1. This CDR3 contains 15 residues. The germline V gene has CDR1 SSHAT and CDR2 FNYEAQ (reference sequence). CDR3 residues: CASSSGQGPQETQYF. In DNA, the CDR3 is TGTGCTAGCAGCTCGGGACAGGGGCCGCAAGAGACCCAGTACTTC.

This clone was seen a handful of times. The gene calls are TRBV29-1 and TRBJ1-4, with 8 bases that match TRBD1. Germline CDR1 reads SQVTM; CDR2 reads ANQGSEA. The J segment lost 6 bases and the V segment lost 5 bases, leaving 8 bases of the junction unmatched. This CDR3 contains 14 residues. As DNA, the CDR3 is TGCAGCGTTTACACACAGGGGGGTTATGAAAAACTGTTTTTT. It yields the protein CSVYTQGGYEKLFF. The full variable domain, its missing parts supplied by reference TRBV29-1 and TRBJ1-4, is SAVISQKPSRDICQRGTSLTIQCQVDSQVTMMFWYRQQPGQSLTLIATANQGSEATYESGFVIDKFPISRPNLTFSTLTVSNMSPEDSSIYLCSVYTQGGYEKLFFGSGTQLSVL.

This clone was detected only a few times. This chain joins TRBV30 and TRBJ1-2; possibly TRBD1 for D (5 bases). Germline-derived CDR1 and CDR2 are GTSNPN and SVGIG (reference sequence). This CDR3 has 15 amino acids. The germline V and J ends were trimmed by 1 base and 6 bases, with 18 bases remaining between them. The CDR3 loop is CAWSATAYAVDGYTF. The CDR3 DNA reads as TGTGCCTGGAGTGCGACAGCCTACGCGGTCGATGGCTACACCTTC.

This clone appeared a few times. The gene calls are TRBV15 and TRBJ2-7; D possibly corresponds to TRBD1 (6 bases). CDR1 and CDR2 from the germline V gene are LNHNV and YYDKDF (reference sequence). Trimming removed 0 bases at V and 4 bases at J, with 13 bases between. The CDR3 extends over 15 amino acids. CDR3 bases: TGTGCCACCAGCAGAGATGGGGGCGGCCGATACGAGCAGTACTTC. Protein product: CATSRDGGGRYEQYF. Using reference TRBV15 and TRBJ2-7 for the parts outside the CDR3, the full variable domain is DAMVIQNPRYQVTQFGKPVTLSCSQTLNHNVMYWYQQKSSQAPKLLFHYYDKDFNNEADTPDNFQSRRPNTSFCFLDIRSPGLGDTAMYLCATSRDGGGRYEQYFGPGTRLTVT.

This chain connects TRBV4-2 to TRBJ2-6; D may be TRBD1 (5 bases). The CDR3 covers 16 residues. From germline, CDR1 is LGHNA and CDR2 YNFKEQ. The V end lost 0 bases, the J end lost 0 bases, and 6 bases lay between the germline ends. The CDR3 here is CASSQETASGANVLTF. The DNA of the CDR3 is TGTGCCAGCAGCCAAGAGACAGCCTCTGGGGCCAACGTCCTGACTTTC.

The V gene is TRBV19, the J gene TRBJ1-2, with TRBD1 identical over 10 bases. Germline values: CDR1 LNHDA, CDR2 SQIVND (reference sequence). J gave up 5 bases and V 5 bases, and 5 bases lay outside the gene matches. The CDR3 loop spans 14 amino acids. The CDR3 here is CASSDRDRGYGYTF. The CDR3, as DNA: TGTGCCAGTAGTGACCGGGACAGGGGTTATGGCTACACCTTC.

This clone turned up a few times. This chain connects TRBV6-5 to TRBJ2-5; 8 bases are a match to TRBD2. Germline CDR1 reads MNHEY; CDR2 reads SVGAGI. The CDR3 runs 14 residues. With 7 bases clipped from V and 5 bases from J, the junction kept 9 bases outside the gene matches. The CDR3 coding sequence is TGTGCCAGCACCCCGGGGGGGGTCGTTGAGACCCAGTACTTC. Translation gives CASTPGGVVETQYF.

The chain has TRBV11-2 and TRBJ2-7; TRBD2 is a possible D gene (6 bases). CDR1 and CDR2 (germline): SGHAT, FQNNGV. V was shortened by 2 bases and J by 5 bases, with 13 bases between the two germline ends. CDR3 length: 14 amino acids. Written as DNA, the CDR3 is TGTGCCAGCAGCTTACCCGGGACTCCGGACGAGCAGTACTTC. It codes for CASSLPGTPDEQYF.

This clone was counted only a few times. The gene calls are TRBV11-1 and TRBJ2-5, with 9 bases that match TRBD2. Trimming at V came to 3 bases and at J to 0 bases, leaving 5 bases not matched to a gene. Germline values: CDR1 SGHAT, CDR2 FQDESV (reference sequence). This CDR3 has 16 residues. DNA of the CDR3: TGTGCCAGCAGCTTGTCACTAGCGGGCCACCAAGAGACCCAGTACTTC. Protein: CASSLSLAGHQETQYF.

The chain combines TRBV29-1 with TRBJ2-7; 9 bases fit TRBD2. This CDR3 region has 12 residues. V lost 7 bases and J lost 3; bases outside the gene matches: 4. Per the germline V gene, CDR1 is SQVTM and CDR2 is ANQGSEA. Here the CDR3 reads CSAGTSLYEQYF. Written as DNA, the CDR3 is TGCAGCGCCGGGACTAGCCTCTACGAGCAGTACTTC.

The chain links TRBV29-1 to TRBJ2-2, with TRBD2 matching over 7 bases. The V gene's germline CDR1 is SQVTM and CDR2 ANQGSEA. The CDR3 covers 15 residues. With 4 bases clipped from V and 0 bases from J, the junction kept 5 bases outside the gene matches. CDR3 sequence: CSVGAGASNTGELFF. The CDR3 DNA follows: TGCAGCGTTGGGGCGGGAGCTTCGAACACCGGGGAGCTGTTTTTT.

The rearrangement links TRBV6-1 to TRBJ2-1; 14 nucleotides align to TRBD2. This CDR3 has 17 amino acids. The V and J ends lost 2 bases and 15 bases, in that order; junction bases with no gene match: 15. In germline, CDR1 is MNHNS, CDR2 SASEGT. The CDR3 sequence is CASSERESGTSGSSRFF. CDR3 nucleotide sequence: TGTGCCAGCAGTGAAAGGGAATCCGGGACTAGCGGGAGTAGCAGGTTCTTC.

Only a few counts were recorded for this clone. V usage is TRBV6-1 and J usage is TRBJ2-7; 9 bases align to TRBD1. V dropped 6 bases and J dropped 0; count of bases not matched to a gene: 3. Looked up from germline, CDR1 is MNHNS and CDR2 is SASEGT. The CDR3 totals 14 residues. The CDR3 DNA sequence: TGTGCCAGCAGGAGACAGGGGGTCTCCTACGAGCAGTACTTC. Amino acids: CASRRQGVSYEQYF.